This T cell receptor beta chain is drawn from a study of CD8+ T cells in alopecia areata. Study-wide findings and caveats: Both scalp clonality and the expanded CD8+ clones among the top 100 showed a significant decrease with tofacitinib. Resident alphabeta T-cell populations of normal skin are likewise subject to sequencing in scalp samples.

The treatment denotes: oral pan-JAK inhibitor, 5-10 mg twice daily. Isolation of CD4+ and CD8+ T cells from PBMCs was achieved by sorting. cDNA reverse transcribed from extracted RNA served as the sequencing template. Only in-frame clones appear in the TCRdb table, and some are missing; sequencing was by immunoSEQ multiplex PCR. The table shows roughly 210,000 clones, with less than 50% occurring only once. This clone was observed a few times. Its antigen remains unknown. This TCR was sampled from a human donor with alopecia areata. The sequenced sample was CD4+ T cells sorted from blood, obtained at approximately week 37, from a patient treated with tofacitinib.

In DNA, the CDR3 is TGCGCCAGCAGCCAGAGGGCGGCCAGTGCGGTTGGAAACACCATATATTTT. Amino acids: CASSQRAASAVGNTIYF. The chain has TRBV4-3 and TRBJ1-3; D is undetermined. CDR3 length equals 17 residues. The V gene's germline CDR1 is LGHNA and CDR2 YSLEER. The V and J ends lost 3 bases and 3 bases respectively, with 18 bases between them.